This T cell receptor beta chain was sequenced during a study of T cells in Graves' hyperthyroidism and ophthalmopathy. The study's findings and limits: In the blood, most expanded thyroid clonotypes above 0.001 appeared as well.

Trimming shortened V by 6 bases and J by 0 bases, and 15 bases separated the two germline ends. Germline values: CDR1 DFQATT, CDR2 SNEGSKA (reference sequence). The CDR3 length is 15 residues. This clonotype was detected many times. Antigen unknown. Amplification yielded TCR beta CDR3 regions, with RNA transcripts as the source. HTBI primers were employed in a first-round RT-PCR of the TCR CDR3. MiXCR, run by TCRdb on the multiplex PCR reads, gives a single entry per CDR3 protein. The table lists about 300,000 distinct CDR3 sequences, 15% to 20% of them singletons. The TCR sequence derives from a man aged 50-59 years with Graves' ophthalmopathy. The sample was blood. This rearrangement joins TRBV20-1 to TRBJ2-1, with D unclear. The CDR3 sequence is CSADEGPSSYNEQFF. The DNA for the CDR3 is TGCAGTGCAGATGAAGGCCCGAGCTCCTACAATGAGCAGTTCTTC.